A selection of T cell receptor beta chains follows, all from one sample in a study of T-cell memory formation after mild COVID-19. TCRdb re-called the 5' RACE reads with MiXCR, one entry per CDR3 protein. Of 350,000 to 500,000 distinct CDR3 sequences listed, roughly 18% are singletons. The source material was PBMCs or a T cell subset sorted from them (not recorded which). Receptor source: a man in his late teens or twenties who had mild COVID-19 (a few samples of this study predate the infection). Cell type and time point are not known. Both conserved end residues are part of each CDR3. The D gene is left open where the match is weak. Clone size is not always given. Where it is, it says once, few, many or a class for expanded clones.

NA | TRBJ2-5 | TRBV7-2 | TRBD1 | CASSFRDRASGTQYF | TGTGCCAGCAGCTTCCGGGACAGGGCTTCCGGGACCCAGTACTTC
few | TRBJ2-1 | TRBV7-9 | TRBD2 | CASSLVLAGGLDEQFF | TGTGCCAGCAGCTTAGTTTTAGCGGGGGGCCTCGATGAGCAGTTCTTC
few | TRBJ2-1 | TRBV4-3 | NA | CASSQGQPLSYNEQFF | TGCGCCAGCAGCCAAGGACAGCCCTTATCCTACAATGAGCAGTTCTTC
NA | TRBJ2-6 | TRBV7-9 | NA | CASSSRRPPGHQPTGANVLTF | TGTGCCAGCAGCTCCCGCCGGCCTCCGGGACACCAACCAACTGGGGCCAACGTCCTGACTTTC
many | TRBJ2-3 | TRBV2 | NA | CASNTQYF | TGTGCCAGCAATACGCAGTATTTT
NA | TRBJ2-3 | TRBV20-1 | TRBD1 | CSAINGQGSSDTQYF | TGCAGTGCCATCAATGGACAGGGTAGTTCAGATACGCAGTATTTT
NA | TRBJ2-7 | TRBV20-1 | TRBD1 | CSARRQGLLYEQYF | TGCAGTGCTAGGAGACAGGGGCTGCTCTACGAGCAGTACTTC
NA | TRBJ2-1 | TRBV20-1 | NA | CSAYASSYNEQFF | TGCAGTGCTTACGCGAGCTCCTACAATGAGCAGTTCTTC
many | TRBJ2-7 | TRBV7-2 | NA | CASSFLYEQYF | TGTGCCAGCAGCTTTCTCTACGAGCAGTACTTC
NA | TRBJ1-2 | TRBV6-2/TRBV6-3 | NA | CASGRAYGYTF | TGTGCCAGCGGCCGGGCCTATGGCTACACCTTC
few | TRBJ2-5 | TRBV20-1 | NA | CSARDADLETQYF | TGCAGTGCTAGAGACGCGGATTTAGAGACCCAGTACTTC
NA | TRBJ2-3 | TRBV6-5 | NA | CATALQRGTDTQYF | TGTGCCACCGCTCTTCAGCGGGGCACAGATACGCAGTATTTT
NA | TRBJ1-4 | TRBV3-1 | NA | CASSQVLDSEKLFF | TGTGCCAGCAGCCAAGTCTTGGACAGTGAAAAACTGTTTTTT
NA | TRBJ2-6 | TRBV10-3 | NA | CAISRGEEGASGANVLTF | TGTGCCATCAGCCGCGGGGAGGAGGGTGCCTCTGGGGCCAACGTCCTGACTTTC
NA | TRBJ2-4 | TRBV28 | NA | CASNAAGLAKNIQYF | TGTGCCAGCAATGCCGCGGGGTTAGCCAAAAACATTCAGTACTTC
NA | TRBJ1-2 | TRBV9 | NA | CASSVGDEGYTF | TGTGCCAGCAGCGTAGGGGATGAGGGCTACACCTTC
few | TRBJ1-5 | TRBV6-5 | TRBD1 | CASSYSGTGRVGNQPQHF | TGTGCCAGCAGTTACTCTGGGACAGGGAGGGTGGGCAATCAGCCCCAGCATTTT
many | TRBJ2-7 | TRBV4-2 | NA | CASSQEYAPSLSYEQYF | TGTGCCAGCAGCCAAGAATACGCACCCTCTCTTTCCTACGAGCAGTACTTC